This is a list of T cell receptor beta chains from one sample in a study of identifying expanded T cells in peripheral blood. Produced via immunoSEQ multiplex PCR; TCRdb's table is partial and in-frame only. This table has about 58,000 clones, about nine tenths appearing once. The sequencing input was blood. The source of these receptors is a person between 18 and 75 years old in good health. Each CDR3 is given with its conserved first and last residue. D genes are given only for firm matches. Clone size is given for some rows only: seen once, a few or many times, or a class if the clone is expanded.

D gene	clone size	J gene	V gene	CDR3 DNA	CDR3 protein
TRBD2	.	TRBJ2-5	TRBV11-2	TGTGCCAGCAGCTCTGGGGCGGCCGGGAGGGCATCGAGTGAGACCCAGTACTTC	CASSSGAAGRASSETQYF
.	once	TRBJ2-3	TRBV9	TGTGCCAGCAGCGACACAGATACGCAGTATTTT	CASSDTDTQYF
.	.	TRBJ1-5	TRBV19	TGTGCCAGTACCCCGCGAAAGGGAGAGAATCGCGATCAGCCCCAGCATTTT	CASTPRKGENRDQPQHF
.	medium-sized	TRBJ1-2	TRBV19	TGTGCCAGTACTCCGGACCGGATCTATGGCTACACCTTC	CASTPDRIYGYTF
.	.	TRBJ1-2	TRBV9	TGTGCCAGCAGCGTAGAAAACAGTTACTATGGCTACACCTTC	CASSVENSYYGYTF
TRBD1	.	TRBJ1-1	TRBV5-4	TGTGCCAGCAGCTTGTTTAGATCAGGGGGCGATAGGGCTTTCTTT	CASSLFRSGGDRAFF
.	.	TRBJ2-7	TRBV2	TGTGCCAGCAGTGATCTGGCGGGTGGGTCCACCGAGCAGTACTTC	CASSDLAGGSTEQYF
.	.	TRBJ2-4	TRBV7-8	TGTGCCAGCAGCTTACAAAGTACCAAAAACATTCAGTACTTC	CASSLQSTKNIQYF
.	.	TRBJ2-2	TRBV5-8	TGTGCCAGCAGTTACAGTTGGAACACCGGGGAGCTGTTTTTT	CASSYSWNTGELFF
.	once	TRBJ2-3	TRBV20-1	TGCAGCTCTAGTTCCACAGATACGCAGTATTTT	CSSSSTDTQYF
.	.	TRBJ2-7	TRBV2	TGTGCCAGCAGGGGAAGGGGTTCCTACGAGCAGTACTTC	CASRGRGSYEQYF
TRBD1	.	TRBJ2-1	TRBV5-4	TGTGCCAGCAGCTTGACCGGGACAGGGTTCGTGGGTGAGCAGTTCTTC	CASSLTGTGFVGEQFF
TRBD2	.	TRBJ2-3	TRBV7-9	TGTGCCAGCAGCATGCAGCCGGGACTAGTTAGCACGCAGTATTTT	CASSMQPGLVSTQYF
TRBD1	.	TRBJ2-1	TRBV4-2	TGTGCCAGCAGCTTCGACAGGGGGCTCTGGAGGGCCGTTGAGCAGTTCTTC	CASSFDRGLWRAVEQFF
.	.	TRBJ1-1	TRBV7-8	TGTGCCAGCAGCTTAGCGGATTACACTGAAGCTTTCTTT	CASSLADYTEAFF
.	.	TRBJ2-1	TRBV11-2	TGTGCCAGCAGCTCCCCCGGGTCCTACAATGAGCAGTTCTTC	CASSSPGSYNEQFF
.	.	TRBJ1-1	TRBV10-3	TGTGCCATCAAACCAGGGGTGAACACTGAAGCTTTCTTT	CAIKPGVNTEAFF
.	.	TRBJ2-1	TRBV28	TGTGCCAGCAGTTTCCACAGGGCCTGGTACAATGAGCAGTTCTTC	CASSFHRAWYNEQFF